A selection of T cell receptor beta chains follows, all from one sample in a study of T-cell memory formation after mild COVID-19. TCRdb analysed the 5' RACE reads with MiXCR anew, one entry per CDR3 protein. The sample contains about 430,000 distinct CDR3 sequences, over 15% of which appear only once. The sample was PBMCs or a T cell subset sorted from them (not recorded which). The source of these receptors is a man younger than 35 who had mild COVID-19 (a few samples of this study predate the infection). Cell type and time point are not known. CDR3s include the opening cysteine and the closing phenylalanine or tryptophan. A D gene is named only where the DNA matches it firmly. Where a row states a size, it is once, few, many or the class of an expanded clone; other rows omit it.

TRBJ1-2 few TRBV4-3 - CASSLLQSNYGYTF TGCGCCAGCAGCCTTTTACAGAGTAACTATGGCTACACCTTC
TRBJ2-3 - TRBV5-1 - CASAAADTQYF TGCGCCAGCGCTGCGGCAGATACGCAGTATTTT
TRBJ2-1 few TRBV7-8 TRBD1 CASSSPRGPRNEQFF TGTGCCAGCAGCTCCCCGAGGGGGCCTAGGAATGAGCAGTTCTTC
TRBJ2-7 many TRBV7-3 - CASSFSESSEQYF TGTGCCAGCAGCTTTAGCGAGTCTAGCGAGCAGTACTTC
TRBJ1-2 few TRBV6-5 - CASSYSFGSWGYGYTF TGTGCCAGCAGTTACTCGTTCGGGTCATGGGGCTATGGCTACACCTTC
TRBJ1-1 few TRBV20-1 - CSARPSGYTEAFF TGCAGTGCTAGACCAAGTGGGTACACTGAAGCTTTCTTT
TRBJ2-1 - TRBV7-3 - CASSLHPGGSAYNEQFF TGTGCCAGCAGCTTACACCCCGGGGGTAGCGCGTACAATGAGCAGTTCTTC
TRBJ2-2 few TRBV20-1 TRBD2 CSARGGLRVFGELFF TGCAGTGCTAGGGGGGGACTAAGAGTGTTTGGGGAGCTGTTTTTT
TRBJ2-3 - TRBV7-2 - CASSNLGTDTQYF TGTGCCAGCAGCAACCTCGGGACAGATACGCAGTATTTT
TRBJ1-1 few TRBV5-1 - CASRSDTGPNTEAFF TGCGCCAGCAGATCAGACACAGGGCCTAACACTGAAGCTTTCTTT
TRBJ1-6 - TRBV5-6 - CASSLAPRAHSPLHF TGTGCCAGCAGCTTGGCCCCCAGGGCCCATTCACCCCTCCACTTT
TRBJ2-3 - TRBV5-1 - CASSLNTAITDTQYF TGCGCCAGCAGCTTGAACACGGCGATCACAGATACGCAGTATTTT
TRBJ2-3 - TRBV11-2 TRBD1 CASSPDRAPFDTQYF TGTGCCAGCAGCCCCGACAGGGCGCCCTTTGATACGCAGTATTTT
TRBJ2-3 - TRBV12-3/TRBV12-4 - CACVGTSTDTQYF TGTGCCTGTGTGGGGACTAGCACAGATACGCAGTATTTT